This TCR beta chain appears in the sequencing data of a study of OX40 agonist ivuxolimab in advanced cancers. Whole-study context: Intravenous ivuxolimab at 0.01 to 10 mg/kg was given to patients every 2 weeks.

V was clipped by 8 bases and J by 5 bases; unmatched bases: 10. The CDR3 spans 14 residues. Germline CDR1 and CDR2: MDHEN and SYDVKM. Points from the study as a whole: Partial responders at 0.1-3.0 mg/kg showed near-lowest clonal expansion. CD8+ T cells (on average) carried more expanded clones than CD4+ T cells.

Libraries were prepared by immunoSEQ multiplex PCR; TCRdb keeps only in-frame clonotypes and omits some of them. The table records approximately 94,000 clones, approximately 90% of them present only once. Notes on this clone: Its antigen remains unidentified.

The TCR was taken from an adult with an advanced solid tumor such as melanoma, head and neck, liver or kidney cancer. The rearrangement joins TRBV28 to TRBJ2-7; 9 bases align to TRBD1. Specimen: CD4+ or CD8+ T cells sorted from blood, collected in a trial of the OX40 agonist ivuxolimab. CDR3 DNA sequence: TGTGCCAGCGGTTCCGGGACAGGGTTCCACGAGCAGTACTTC. This sequence encodes CASGSGTGFHEQYF.